Below are 17 T cell receptor beta chains sequenced from a single sample in a study of cytomegalovirus exposure and HLA in healthy donors. The PCR used 60 Vbeta and 13 Jbeta primers. Profiling relied on immunoSEQ multiplex PCR, and the TCRdb table lists in-frame clones only, not all of them. The sample contains about 110,000 clones, about three quarters of which appear only once. Sequencing input: PBMCs. These TCRs come from a boy aged 5-17 years in good health and CMV-seronegative.

The table lists this clone with a few counts. The V and J genes are TRBV5-1 and TRBJ2-1, with TRBD2 identical over 9 bases. The CDR3 is 16 amino acids. CDR1 and CDR2 from the germline V gene are SGHRS and YFSETQ. J lost 0 bases, V lost 1 base, and 2 bases had no gene match. CDR3 amino acids: CASSLSGGFSYNEQFF. In DNA, the CDR3 is TGCGCCAGCAGCTTGAGCGGGGGGTTCTCCTACAATGAGCAGTTCTTC. The full variable domain, completed using reference TRBV5-1 and TRBJ2-1, is KAGVTQTPRYLIKTRGQQVTLSCSPISGHRSVSWYQQTPGQGLQFLFEYFSETQRNKGNFPGRFSGRQFSNSRSEMNVSTLELGDSALYLCASSLSGGFSYNEQFFGPGTRLTVL.

This chain joins TRBV4-3 and TRBJ2-1; the match to TRBD2 covers 8 bases. The junction had 1 base not matched to a gene; V was cut back by 0 bases and J by 3 bases. This CDR3 contains 15 residues. The germline V gene has CDR1 LGHNA and CDR2 YSLEER. CDR3 residues: CASSQERGDYNEQFF. The CDR3 bases are TGCGCCAGCAGCCAAGAGCGGGGGGACTACAATGAGCAGTTCTTC.

V is TRBV2 and J is TRBJ1-4, with 7 bases fitting TRBD1. The CDR3 is 17 amino acids. The V and J ends lost 4 bases and 0 bases, in that order; junction bases with no gene match: 8. CDR1 SNHLY and CDR2 FYNNEI come from the germline V gene. CDR3 region: CASSGGAGGATNEKLFF. The CDR3 bases are TGTGCCAGCAGTGGGGGGGCAGGGGGAGCAACTAATGAAAAACTGTTTTTT.

V usage is TRBV27 and J usage is TRBJ2-7; tentative D call: TRBD2 (5 bases). V was trimmed by 2 bases and J by 1 base, leaving 6 bases between them. The germline CDR1 and CDR2 sequences are MNHEY and SMNVEV (reference sequence). This CDR3 region has 13 residues. The CDR3 here is CASSLGESYEQYF. The CDR3 bases are TGTGCCAGCAGTTTAGGGGAGTCCTACGAGCAGTACTTC.

The chain employs TRBV20-1 and TRBJ1-5; unclear D gene. CDR1 is DFQATT and CDR2 is SNEGSKA in the germline V gene (reference sequence). This CDR3 region has 9 residues. The CDR3 loop is CPSGQPQHF. DNA for the CDR3: TGCCCGTCTGGCCAGCCCCAGCATTTT.

The chain has TRBV4-1 and TRBJ2-1; 12 nucleotides line up with TRBD2. The V gene end was trimmed by 3 bases and the J gene end by 9 bases; junction bases not matched to a gene: 6. CDR1 and CDR2 from the germline V gene are MGHRA and YSYEKL. This CDR3 has 15 residues. The CDR3 bases are TGCGCCAGCAGCCAGTGGACTAGCGGGAACGTTGAGCAGTTCTTC. It translates to CASSQWTSGNVEQFF.

The chain links TRBV6-6 to TRBJ2-3; 9 nucleotides line up with TRBD2. CDR1 is MNHNY, CDR2 SVGAGI, per germline (reference sequence). The CDR3 covers 14 residues. J gave up 6 bases and V 4 bases, and 5 bases lay outside the gene matches. The CDR3 region is CASSLAGVGDTQYF. The CDR3 DNA reads as TGTGCCAGCAGTTTAGCGGGAGTAGGGGATACGCAGTATTTT.

This clone was seen a few times. The sample carries other DNA sequences with the same CDR3. The chain links TRBV18 to TRBJ2-7; the match to TRBD2 covers 10 bases. CDR3 size: 14 residues. Unmatched junction bases numbered 5, after V lost 6 bases and J lost 3 bases. CDR1 is KGHSH and CDR2 is LQKENI in the germline V gene. As DNA, the CDR3 is TGTGCCAGCTCCCCCACTAGCGGGGACTACGAGCAGTACTTC. Translating it yields CASSPTSGDYEQYF.

This clone was detected a few times. The chain links TRBV5-6 to TRBJ2-7, with 10 nucleotides matching TRBD1. Germline CDR1 and CDR2: SGHDT and YYEEEE. The CDR3 runs to 13 residues. The trim removed 3 bases at V and 4 bases at J, leaving 1 base unmatched. The CDR3 coding sequence is TGTGCCAGCAGCTCGGACAGGGGGTACGAGCAGTACTTC. This codes for CASSSDRGYEQYF. The entire variable domain, with the rest obtained from reference TRBV5-6 and TRBJ2-7, is as follows: DAGVTQSPTHLIKTRGQQVTLRCSPKSGHDTVSWYQQALGQGPQFIFQYYEEEERQRGNFPDRFSGHQFPNYSSELNVNALLLGDSALYLCASSSDRGYEQYFGPGTRLTVT.

The rearrangement links TRBV13 to TRBJ2-5, with 12 bases matching TRBD2. The V segment lost 5 bases and the J segment 5 bases; nucleotides outside the gene matches: 6. The CDR3 covers 15 residues. Per germline, CDR1 PRHDT and CDR2 FYEKMQ (reference sequence). CDR3 in amino acids: CASSVRLAGAETQYF. The DNA of the CDR3 is TGTGCCAGCAGCGTTCGACTAGCGGGGGCGGAGACCCAGTACTTC.

The gene calls are TRBV7-9 and TRBJ2-3; no definite D call. V was clipped by 4 bases and J by 5 bases, with 7 bases between them. This CDR3 is built from 12 residues. Germline lookup yields CDR1 SEHNR and CDR2 FQNEAQ (reference sequence). In DNA, the CDR3 is TGTGCCAGCAGCTCCGGCGGAGATACGCAGTATTTT. It specifies CASSSGGDTQYF. Filled out from reference TRBV7-9 and TRBJ2-3, the complete variable domain reads DTGVSQNPRHKITKRGQNVTFRCDPISEHNRLYWYRQTLGQGPEFLTYFQNEAQLEKSRLLSDRFSAERPKGSFSTLEIQRTEQGDSAMYLCASSSGGDTQYFGPGTRLTVL.

The chain combines TRBV5-3 with TRBJ2-3, with TRBD1 matching over 8 bases. TRBV5-3 belongs to the ORF category, with a function that is uncertain. After removal of 3 bases from V and 1 base from J, the junction contained 16 bases not matched to a gene. The CDR3 contains 19 residues. The CDR3 region has the DNA TGTGCCAGAAGCTCCCGGGACAGGTCACGAAGTACCGGCACAGATACGCAGTATTTT. Its translation: CARSSRDRSRSTGTDTQYF.

A few counts support this clone. The chain is built from TRBV5-4 and TRBJ2-3; 7 bases map to TRBD1. Germline V gives CDR1 SGHNT, CDR2 YYREEE (reference sequence). J lost 2 bases, V lost 4 bases, and 4 bases had no gene match. The CDR3 contains 14 residues. The CDR3 DNA reads TGTGCCAGCAGCCTAAAGGGGGCCACAGATACGCAGTATTTT. This sequence encodes CASSLKGATDTQYF.

This chain connects TRBV11-2 to TRBJ2-1; D is ambiguous. V lost 8 bases and J lost 5, with 16 bases in between. Per germline, CDR1 SGHAT and CDR2 FQNNGV. This CDR3 has 14 amino acids. This CDR3 reads CASRLVAVHNEQFF. The CDR3 DNA is TGTGCCAGCCGCCTGGTGGCTGTACACAATGAGCAGTTCTTC.

The genes are TRBV18 and TRBJ1-2; 11 bases line up with TRBD1. The germline V gene has CDR1 KGHSH and CDR2 LQKENI. V was pared by 3 bases and J by 4 bases, with 4 bases of the junction left unmatched. The CDR3 contains 15 residues. The CDR3 reads CASSPGQGGTYGYTF. DNA for the CDR3: TGTGCCAGCTCACCGGGACAGGGGGGGACCTATGGCTACACCTTC. Drawing the rest from reference TRBV18 and TRBJ1-2, the complete variable domain is NAGVMQNPRHLVRRRGQEARLRCSPMKGHSHVYWYRQLPEEGLKFMVYLQKENIIDESGMPKERFSAEFPKEGPSILRIQQVVRGDSAAYFCASSPGQGGTYGYTFGSGTRLTVV.

This CDR3 reads CASSSNRQGNTEAFF. CDR3 bases: TGCGCCAGCAGCTCTAACCGACAGGGAAACACTGAAGCTTTCTTT. The chain has TRBV5-1 and TRBJ1-1, with 7 bases fitting TRBD1. This CDR3 contains 15 residues. Germline CDR1 is SGHRS and CDR2 is YFSETQ. The J segment lost 2 bases and the V segment lost 3 bases, leaving 7 bases of the junction unmatched.

J is TRBJ1-6 and V is TRBV27, with a weak D call TRBD1 (5 bases). Trimming removed 2 bases from V and 0 bases from J, with 11 bases in between. Looked up from germline, CDR1 is MNHEY and CDR2 is SMNVEV (reference sequence). The CDR3 runs 17 residues. The CDR3 nucleotides read TGTGCCAGCAGTTTACTTGACAGCAGCTCCTATAATTCACCCCTCCACTTT. It yields the protein CASSLLDSSSYNSPLHF.